This T cell receptor beta chain was sequenced during a study of chronic HIV infection and antiretroviral therapy. Via MiXCR, TCRdb re-called the 5' RACE reads, giving one row per CDR3 protein. The data show about 31,000 distinct CDR3 sequences, with roughly 9.1% seen just once and under 3% held by the top ten. Many counts were recorded for this clonotype. Specimen: peripheral blood. This TCR was sampled from an adult who had HIV and had not received antiretroviral therapy, or was an uninfected healthy control (not recorded which).

CDR3 loop: CSARDRTYEQYF. CDR3 nucleotide sequence: TGCAGTGCTAGAGATCGGACCTACGAGCAGTACTTC. The chain joins TRBV20-1 to TRBJ2-7; D gene uncertain. V lost 0 bases, J lost 2 bases, and 5 bases lay in between. This CDR3 is built from 12 residues. The germline V gene has CDR1 DFQATT and CDR2 SNEGSKA (reference sequence).